The 20 T cell receptor beta chains reported below all come from one sample, sequenced in a study of blood T cell repertoires in COVID-19. Profiled with immunoSEQ multiplex PCR; TCRdb holds only in-frame clones, not every one. The sample contains roughly 360,000 clones, more than 75% of which appear only once. Input material: PBMCs or T cells enriched from blood (not recorded which). The receptors come from a man aged 25 to 40 who had recovered from COVID-19.

The chain recombines TRBV2 with TRBJ2-5, with a tentative D call TRBD2 (5 bases). This CDR3 is 14 amino acids long. Germline V gene data show CDR1 as SNHLY and CDR2 as FYNNEI. Trimming cost V 3 bases and J 2 bases, with 10 bases left between them. Written as DNA, the CDR3 is TGTGCCAGCAGTGATGGACGGGGACAAGAGACCCAGTACTTC. This encodes CASSDGRGQETQYF.

CDR3 region: CASTKAEFANTGELFF. The CDR3 DNA reads TGTGCCAGCACCAAGGCGGAGTTCGCGAACACCGGGGAGCTGTTTTTT. This chain uses TRBV2 with TRBJ2-2, with D unresolved. V was clipped by 7 bases and J by 0 bases, with 15 bases between them. This CDR3 has 16 amino acids. CDR1 and CDR2 (germline): SNHLY, FYNNEI.

V and J are TRBV5-1 and TRBJ2-1; 10 bases are a match to TRBD2. This CDR3 has 14 amino acids. The germline gives CDR1 SGHRS, CDR2 YFSETQ. Germline trimming cut 3 bases from V and 13 bases from J; bases unmatched to any gene: 10. CDR3 nucleotides: TGCGCCAGCAGCTGGGAACTAGCGGGGTCCCCTCAGTTCTTC. Encoded protein: CASSWELAGSPQFF. The full variable domain, in which reference TRBV5-1 and TRBJ2-1 provide the parts outside the CDR3, is KAGVTQTPRYLIKTRGQQVTLSCSPISGHRSVSWYQQTPGQGLQFLFEYFSETQRNKGNFPGRFSGRQFSNSRSEMNVSTLELGDSALYLCASSWELAGSPQFFGPGTRLTVL.

The chain links TRBV19 to TRBJ2-5; 7 nucleotides agree with TRBD1. The CDR3 totals 15 residues. The germline V gene has CDR1 LNHDA and CDR2 SQIVND (reference sequence). V trimming: 3 bases; J trimming: 3 bases; junction bases outside the gene matches: 7. The CDR3 region has the DNA TGTGCCAGTAGTATCACCGTGACAGGGAAAGAGACCCAGTACTTC. Protein sequence: CASSITVTGKETQYF.

The V gene is TRBV2, the J gene TRBJ2-1, with unresolved D. Germline CDR1 reads SNHLY; CDR2 reads FYNNEI. Trimming shortened V by 6 bases and J by 1 base, and 7 bases separated the two germline ends. The CDR3 is made up of 13 amino acids. CDR3 nucleotides: TGTGCCAGCAGATCCCGTTCCTACAATGAGCAGTTCTTC. Amino acid sequence: CASRSRSYNEQFF.

The count of this clone is one. The chain joins TRBV30 to TRBJ2-2; D may be TRBD2 (6 bases). The V end was cut by 5 bases, the J end by 6 bases, with 13 bases between. The length of the CDR3 is 13 residues. The germline CDR1 and CDR2 sequences are GTSNPN and SVGIG (reference sequence). Written as DNA, the CDR3 is TGTGCCTGGCTACCGGGAGTCGCCGGGGAGCTGTTTTTT. It codes for CAWLPGVAGELFF.

DNA of the CDR3: TGTGCCAGCAGCGTAGATCCGGGTTTTGATACTGAAGCTTTCTTT. As protein: CASSVDPGFDTEAFF. The chain employs TRBV9 and TRBJ1-1; unclear D gene. The CDR3 is 15 residues long. Trimming took 0 bases from V and 5 from J, leaving 14 bases between them. In germline, CDR1 is SGDLS, CDR2 YYNGEE.

About this clone: Other DNA sequences in this sample translate to the same CDR3. The gene calls are TRBV7-2 and TRBJ1-1; 8 bases map to TRBD1. Germline V CDR1 and CDR2: SGHTA, FQGNSA. V was pared by 6 bases and J by 2 bases, with 5 bases of the junction left unmatched. The CDR3 loop spans 14 amino acids. In DNA form, the CDR3 reads TGTGCCAGCAGTTTCGGACAGGGCAACACTGAAGCTTTCTTT. Translating it yields CASSFGQGNTEAFF.

A word on this clone: Sequence at one end of the junction differs from germline and may be a read error. The J gene is TRBJ1-3, the V gene TRBV14; a possible D gene is TRBD1 (6 bases). The CDR3 sequence is 11 residues long. Germline assignment: CDR1 SGHDN and CDR2 FVKESK. The CDR3 loop reads CASSPRGKADF. Here the CDR3 DNA reads TGTGCCAGCAGCCCGAGGGGGAAAGCGGATTTT.

The CDR3 here is CASSLQRAGKLFF. As DNA, the CDR3 is TGTGCCAGCAGCTTACAGCGGGCAGGGAAACTGTTTTTT. The V call is TRBV11-2, the J call TRBJ1-4; TRBD1 is a possible D gene (5 bases). The CDR3 length is 13 residues. In germline, CDR1 is SGHAT, CDR2 FQNNGV. V dropped 2 bases and J dropped 11 bases, with 12 bases sitting between them.

The chain has TRBV5-1 and TRBJ2-2, with 9 bases lining up with TRBD1. This CDR3 region has 18 residues. With V trimmed by 1 base and J by 1 base, 8 bases remained unmatched. Per the germline V gene, CDR1 is SGHRS and CDR2 is YFSETQ. The CDR3 is CASSLWAGQGENTGELFF. The CDR3 DNA reads TGCGCCAGCAGCTTGTGGGCGGGACAGGGTGAGAACACCGGGGAGCTGTTTTTT.

In this sample, this clone turned up once. The chain is built from TRBV6-6 and TRBJ2-5, with 9 bases matching TRBD2. Looked up from germline, CDR1 is MNHNY and CDR2 is SVGAGI (reference sequence). The V segment lost 5 bases and the J segment 7 bases; nucleotides outside the gene matches: 17. The CDR3 runs 17 residues. The CDR3 nucleotides are TGTGCCAGCAGTCCTGCACACCTAGCGGGGACCGCAGTGACCCAGTACTTC. Encoded protein: CASSPAHLAGTAVTQYF.

The J gene is TRBJ1-6, the V gene TRBV2, with D unresolved. V lost 4 bases and J 11 bases, leaving 12 bases between the germline ends. Germline-derived CDR1 and CDR2 are SNHLY and FYNNEI. There are 13 residues in the CDR3. The CDR3 sequence: CASSGGGLTPLHF. The CDR3, as DNA: TGTGCCAGCAGTGGCGGCGGTTTGACACCCCTCCACTTT.

The chain combines TRBV30 with TRBJ1-6, with a weak D call TRBD1 (5 bases). Trimming took off 0 bases at V and 5 bases at J, with 17 bases between the two ends. This CDR3 is 17 amino acids long. Germline lookup yields CDR1 GTSNPN and CDR2 SVGIG (reference sequence). DNA of the CDR3: TGTGCCTGGAGTGTTCCCAGGGACGGGAGGAATAATTCACCCCTCCACTTT. It is translated as CAWSVPRDGRNNSPLHF.

This clone was observed once. The rearrangement links TRBV5-1 to TRBJ1-5, with a tentative D call TRBD1 (5 bases). Trimming pared 4 bases from V and 5 bases from J, leaving 10 bases between. The germline V gene encodes CDR1 SGHRS and CDR2 YFSETQ. This CDR3 has 13 amino acids. CDR3 DNA: TGCGCCAGCAGCCCACAGACAGATCAGCCCCAGCATTTT. Its protein product is CASSPQTDQPQHF.

V gene TRBV7-9 combines with J gene TRBJ1-2; 7 bases map to TRBD1. The CDR3 runs 14 residues. V lost 6 bases to trimming and J lost 4 bases; unmatched junction nucleotides: 8. From germline, CDR1 is SEHNR and CDR2 FQNEAQ (reference sequence). CDR3 DNA sequence: TGTGCCAGCAGGCCCCGGGACAGACTCTATGGCTACACCTTC. This translates into CASRPRDRLYGYTF.

The rearrangement links TRBV11-1 to TRBJ1-1; D is unresolved. Deletions cut 3 bases from V and 0 bases from J, with 8 bases between. The CDR3 covers 14 residues. The germline V gene has CDR1 SGHAT and CDR2 FQDESV (reference sequence). The CDR3 nucleotides read TGTGCCAGCAGCTTTTTGAGATTGAACACTGAAGCTTTCTTT. It is translated as CASSFLRLNTEAFF.

The rearrangement joins TRBV5-1 to TRBJ2-2; 7 bases map to TRBD1. Trimming removed 1 base from V and 7 bases from J; junction bases left unmatched: 4. The CDR3 contains 14 residues. CDR1 is SGHRS and CDR2 is YFSETQ in the germline V gene. This CDR3 reads CASSLNTGDGELFF. CDR3 bases: TGCGCCAGCAGCTTGAACACAGGGGACGGGGAGCTGTTTTTT.

With regard to this clone: The sample contains more than one DNA sequence encoding this CDR3. The chain uses TRBV9 and TRBJ1-3; D may be TRBD1 (6 bases). The CDR3 has 18 residues. Trimming removed 0 bases from V and 0 bases from J, with 16 bases in between. Germline lookup yields CDR1 SGDLS and CDR2 YYNGEE. For the CDR3, the DNA is TGTGCCAGCAGCGTAGGGGGGGGCAGGGGACCCTCTGGAAACACCATATATTTT. Translated: CASSVGGGRGPSGNTIYF.

This clone has only one observation. Other DNA sequences in this sample translate to the same CDR3. The chain couples TRBV13 to TRBJ1-2, with D perhaps matching TRBD1 (5 bases). CDR3 length: 12 residues. CDR1 PRHDT and CDR2 FYEKMQ come from the germline V gene (reference sequence). V shed 5 bases and J shed 11 bases, with 15 bases lying between them. DNA for the CDR3: TGTGCCAGCAGCCTGGGCCCGGGGGGATACACCTTC. It codes for CASSLGPGGYTF.